These 17 T cell receptor beta chains share one sample of origin, sequenced in a study of molecular identifiers for immune sequencing clone quantification. From the PCR reads, TCRdb called clonotypes with MiXCR, one entry per CDR3 protein. The sample yields roughly 6,500 distinct CDR3 sequences, roughly 16% seen once. The sequenced sample was naive CD8+ T cells from blood, with Jurkat cell RNA spiked in. Subset meaning: FACS-sorted CD8+CD4-CCR7+CD45RA+ naive T cells. Receptors originate from a human donor in good health. Some libraries in this study had Jurkat cell RNA spiked in.

There are many counts of this clonotype. V gene TRBV11-2 combines with J gene TRBJ2-3; no clear D. The V end lost 5 bases, the J end lost 3 bases, and 3 bases lay between the germline ends. Per germline, CDR1 SGHAT and CDR2 FQNNGV. The CDR3 covers 11 residues. The CDR3 region is CASSMTDTQYF. CDR3 nucleotides: TGTGCCAGCAGCATGACAGATACGCAGTATTTT. The full variable domain, in which reference TRBV11-2 and TRBJ2-3 provide the parts outside the CDR3, is EAGVAQSPRYKIIEKRQSVAFWCNPISGHATLYWYQQILGQGPKLLIQFQNNGVVDDSQLPKDRFSAERLKGVDSTLKIQPAKLEDSAVYLCASSMTDTQYFGPGTRLTVL.

Judged by abundance, this clonotype is medium-sized (0.01 to 0.1%). V and J are TRBV27 and TRBJ2-7; tentative D call: TRBD2 (5 bases). Germline CDR1 is MNHEY and CDR2 is SMNVEV (reference sequence). V dropped 5 bases and J dropped 1 base, with 12 bases sitting between them. The CDR3 spans 14 residues. CDR3 sequence (DNA): TGTGCCAGCAGTGGACCGACGGGATCCTACGAGCAGTACTTC. It is translated as CASSGPTGSYEQYF.

This clonotype ranks as medium-sized (0.01 to 0.1%). The chain has TRBV5-1 and TRBJ2-2; 7 bases are a match to TRBD1. The CDR3 has 15 amino acids. J lost 3 bases, V lost 0 bases, and 2 bases had no gene match. Germline-derived CDR1 and CDR2 are SGHRS and YFSETQ. CDR3 loop: CASSLDRGDTGELFF. CDR3 sequence (DNA): TGCGCCAGCAGCTTGGACAGGGGAGACACCGGGGAGCTGTTTTTT.

For this clonotype: A read error is possible here, since a much larger clone lies one base away. V gene TRBV14 combines with J gene TRBJ2-1; 8 positions agree with TRBD1. This CDR3 is 11 amino acids long. Looked up from germline, CDR1 is SGHDN and CDR2 is FVKESK. Losses at the gene ends were 0 bases for V and 15 bases for J; bases not matched to a gene: 1. The CDR3 sequence: CASSQDGTGFF. The CDR3 region has the DNA TGTGCCAGCAGCCAAGATGGGACAGGGTTCTTC.

Many counts were recorded for this clonotype. J is TRBJ2-3 and V is TRBV12-3 or TRBV12-4; D remains unclear. This CDR3 region has 16 residues. Trimming pared 10 bases from V and 2 bases from J, leaving 22 bases between. The CDR3 here is CATLNWVSDPTDTQYF. The CDR3 DNA sequence: TGTGCCACCTTAAACTGGGTTTCCGATCCCACAGATACGCAGTATTTT.

By share, this clonotype ranks as medium-sized. The chain is built from TRBV4-1 and TRBJ2-5; D not certain. The CDR3 spans 16 residues. Trimming cost V 0 bases and J 4 bases, with 15 bases left between them. The germline CDR1 and CDR2 sequences are MGHRA and YSYEKL. The DNA of the CDR3 is TGCGCCAGCAGCCAAGATGCCTTTACTCGCGGAGAGACCCAGTACTTC. It codes for CASSQDAFTRGETQYF.

This clonotype qualifies as medium-sized. This rearrangement joins TRBV20-1 to TRBJ2-1; TRBD2 is a possible D gene (6 bases). CDR1 DFQATT and CDR2 SNEGSKA come from the germline V gene (reference sequence). The CDR3 spans 15 residues. V was clipped by 4 bases and J by 0 bases, with 13 bases between them. The CDR3 region is CSATEDYHSYNEQFF. CDR3 nucleotides: TGCAGTGCTACGGAGGACTACCACTCCTACAATGAGCAGTTCTTC.

In its sample, this clonotype is medium-sized. The chain has TRBV11-2 and TRBJ1-1; a weak D match, TRBD1 (5 bases). This CDR3 contains 12 residues. Germline V lookup: CDR1 SGHAT, CDR2 FQNNGV. V dropped 4 bases and J dropped 2 bases, with 5 bases sitting between them. The CDR3 DNA sequence: TGTGCCAGCAGCTGGGGCAACACTGAAGCTTTCTTT. This gives the protein CASSWGNTEAFF.

This clonotype is medium-sized (0.01 to 0.1%) in the sample. The chain recombines TRBV13 with TRBJ1-1; 7 bases align to TRBD1. This CDR3 has 15 amino acids. CDR1 and CDR2 (germline): PRHDT, FYEKMQ (reference sequence). Unmatched junction bases numbered 6, after V lost 5 bases and J lost 0 bases. The CDR3 reads CASSQGQFLNTEAFF. The CDR3 DNA sequence: TGTGCCAGCAGCCAGGGACAGTTCCTGAACACTGAAGCTTTCTTT.

This clonotype was seen repeatedly, ten times or more. The J gene is TRBJ1-1, the V gene TRBV27, with D unclear. V shed 2 bases and J shed 1 base, with 5 bases lying between them. The CDR3 runs to 13 residues. Looked up from germline, CDR1 is MNHEY and CDR2 is SMNVEV (reference sequence). In nucleotides, the CDR3 is TGTGCCAGCAGTTTACAGGAGAACACTGAAGCTTTCTTT. Translated, it gives CASSLQENTEAFF.

In regard to this clonotype: This may be a read error: a much more frequent sequence differs by one nucleotide. The CDR3 DNA is TGTGCCAGCAGCGTAACAGGGTTGGGTGAGACCCAGTACTTC. This gives the protein CASSVTGLGETQYF. This rearrangement joins TRBV9 to TRBJ2-5; TRBD1 might be the D (6 bases). V dropped 1 base and J dropped 5 bases, with 12 bases sitting between them. CDR1 and CDR2 from the germline V gene are SGDLS and YYNGEE. The CDR3 covers 14 residues.

This clonotype is medium-sized. The J gene is TRBJ2-7, the V gene TRBV7-9; 8 nucleotides agree with TRBD1. Trimming at V came to 7 bases and at J to 7 bases, leaving 6 bases not matched to a gene. The germline V gene encodes CDR1 SEHNR and CDR2 FQNEAQ (reference sequence). The CDR3 has 12 amino acids. CDR3 coding DNA: TGTGCCAGCATCCAGGGGGCGGGTGAGCAGTACTTC. It translates to CASIQGAGEQYF.

This clonotype showed up just once. The chain is built from TRBV4-1 and TRBJ2-7; D tentatively fits TRBD1 or TRBD2 (5 bases each). The CDR3 is 15 residues long. Germline V gene lookup returns CDR1 MGHRA and CDR2 YSYEKL. Trimming left V 0 bases short and J 2 bases short, with 11 bases between. DNA of the CDR3: TGCGCCAGCAGCCAAGATGGGACGGCGACCTACGAGCAGTACTTC. This encodes CASSQDGTATYEQYF.

This clonotype rates as medium-sized (0.01 to 0.1%). The J gene is TRBJ1-1, the V gene TRBV24-1, with D perhaps matching TRBD1 (6 bases). V lost 0 bases to trimming and J lost 7 bases, with 14 bases between them. CDR1 is KGHDR, CDR2 SFDVKD, per germline. There are 15 residues in the CDR3. CDR3 protein: CATSDLPPGESEAFF. CDR3 DNA sequence: TGTGCCACCAGTGATTTGCCGCCAGGGGAGAGTGAAGCTTTCTTT.

A remark on this clonotype: A much larger clone lies one base from this, so it may be a read error. The gene calls are TRBV28 and TRBJ2-5; D remains unclear. The length of the CDR3 is 11 residues. Between the trimmed V and J ends, which lost 8 bases and 0 bases, there was a span of 4 bases. Per germline, CDR1 MDHEN and CDR2 SYDVKM. This CDR3 is CASRHQETQYF. As DNA, the CDR3 is TGTGCCAGCCGCCACCAAGAGACCCAGTACTTC.

By share, this clonotype counts as medium-sized. The V gene is TRBV12-5, the J gene TRBJ2-7; D remains ambiguous. Between the trimmed V and J ends, which lost 6 bases and 2 bases, there was a span of 23 bases. The CDR3 consists of 17 residues. The germline V gene encodes CDR1 LGHNT and CDR2 FRNRAP. The CDR3 protein is CASGESYGPGPPYEQYF. CDR3 coding DNA: TGTGCTAGTGGGGAAAGCTACGGGCCCGGTCCTCCCTACGAGCAGTACTTC.

By share, this clonotype ranks as medium-sized (0.01 to 0.1%). The V call is TRBV6-5, the J call TRBJ2-5; a possible D gene is TRBD1 (6 bases). The V gene lost 2 bases and the J gene lost 8 bases, with 24 bases spanning the gap. The CDR3 consists of 17 residues. Germline V gene lookup returns CDR1 MNHEY and CDR2 SVGAGI. The CDR3 DNA follows: TGTGCCAGCAGTTACGAGCCTGAGACAGGTCGAGGGGAAACCCAGTACTTC. Amino acids: CASSYEPETGRGETQYF.